The 23 T cell receptor beta chains reported below all come from one sample, sequenced in a study of blood T cells in healthy people across ages. Sample-barcoded 5' priming and a J-beta primer mix drove a second PCR of roughly 6 to 12 cycles. TCRdb re-called the 5' RACE reads with MiXCR, one entry per CDR3 protein. The sample contains about 840,000 distinct CDR3 sequences, about 28% of which appear only once. This sample also appeared in a second study, on T cells of mothers and their children.

Sequences were obtained from blood. The source of these receptors is a woman between 40 and 55 years old in good health.

The chain combines TRBV7-3 with TRBJ1-1; 11 bases align to TRBD1. V gave up 7 bases and J gave up 11 bases; unmatched junction bases: 9. The CDR3 has 13 amino acids. Germline CDR1 reads SGHTA; CDR2 reads FQGTGA. CDR3 bases: TGTGCCAGCACCCAAGGACAGGGGGCCGTGGCTTTCTTT. Amino acids: CASTQGQGAVAFF. Based on the CDR3 plus reference TRBV7-3 and TRBJ1-1, the full variable domain is GAGVSQTPSNKVTEKGKYVELRCDPISGHTALYWYRQSLGQGPEFLIYFQGTGAADDSGLPNDRFFAVRPEGSVSTLKIQRTERGDSAVYLCASTQGQGAVAFFGQGTRLTVV.

This rearrangement joins TRBV20-1 to TRBJ2-1; no clear D. Germline CDR1 reads DFQATT; CDR2 reads SNEGSKA (reference sequence). This CDR3 contains 15 residues. V lost 3 bases to trimming and J lost 1 base, with 13 bases between them. The CDR3 protein is CSASSSYNSYNEQFF. CDR3 coding DNA: TGCAGTGCTAGTTCGAGTTACAATTCCTACAATGAGCAGTTCTTC.

The CDR3 region has the DNA TGCAGCGTTGTACGGCAGGGATCAGTCACTGAAGCTTTCTTT. As protein: CSVVRQGSVTEAFF. The chain employs TRBV29-1 and TRBJ1-1; TRBD1 is a possible D gene (5 bases). Trimming removed 4 bases at V and 4 bases at J, with 16 bases between. The CDR3 has 14 residues. From germline, CDR1 is SQVTM and CDR2 ANQGSEA.

In its sample, this clonotype was seen many times. The J gene is TRBJ2-5, the V gene TRBV27; tentatively, D is TRBD1 or TRBD2 (6 bases each). Germline values: CDR1 MNHEY, CDR2 SMNVEV (reference sequence). The germline V and J ends were trimmed by 8 bases and 4 bases, with 17 bases remaining between them. This CDR3 contains 14 residues. The CDR3 DNA sequence: TGTGCCAGCGGCCGACGGGGGCCGAGAGAGACCCAGTACTTC. As protein: CASGRRGPRETQYF.

This clonotype showed up just once. V gene TRBV24-1 combines with J gene TRBJ2-2; no clear D. Per the germline V gene, CDR1 is KGHDR and CDR2 is SFDVKD. This CDR3 is built from 14 residues. Trimming stripped 3 bases from V and 0 bases from J, with 4 bases between. CDR3 protein: CATSDPPNTGELFF. The CDR3 bases are TGTGCCACCAGTGATCCCCCGAACACCGGGGAGCTGTTTTTT.

The rearrangement joins TRBV12-3 or TRBV12-4 to TRBJ1-5, with D possibly TRBD1 on 5 matching bases. With 6 bases removed from V and 4 bases from J, the gap between germline ends came to 22 bases. The CDR3 consists of 17 residues. The CDR3, as DNA: TGTGCCAGCAGACAGGTCCAAGCCGGGACTCTAAATCAGCCCCAGCATTTT. Its protein product is CASRQVQAGTLNQPQHF.

This sequence joins TRBV20-1 and TRBJ1-1, with no clear D. The CDR3 loop spans 13 amino acids. Trimming pared 6 bases from V and 3 bases from J, leaving 14 bases between. Germline CDR1 is DFQATT and CDR2 is SNEGSKA (reference sequence). CDR3 sequence (DNA): TGCAGTGCCGATCGGCAGCAGTACACTGAAGCTTTCTTT. This codes for CSADRQQYTEAFF.

V gene TRBV4-3 combines with J gene TRBJ2-1; TRBD1 is a possible D gene (5 bases). This CDR3 is 15 amino acids long. Germline assignment: CDR1 LGHNA and CDR2 YSLEER. V lost 2 bases, J lost 3 bases, and 11 bases lay in between. CDR3 amino acids: CASSQNGANYNEQFF. The CDR3 DNA reads TGCGCCAGCAGCCAAAATGGGGCCAACTACAATGAGCAGTTCTTC.

The chain links TRBV7-2 to TRBJ2-3; TRBD2 aligns across 11 bases. Germline V gene data show CDR1 as SGHTA and CDR2 as FQGNSA. The CDR3 extends over 16 amino acids. V dropped 3 bases and J dropped 5; count of bases not matched to a gene: 7. CDR3 DNA sequence: TGTGCCAGCAGCTTCTCTAGCGGGGGGTTTGGAGATACGCAGTATTTT. Its protein product is CASSFSSGGFGDTQYF.

The chain links TRBV7-6 to TRBJ1-4, with a weak D call TRBD1 (5 bases). Per germline, CDR1 SGHVS and CDR2 FNYEAQ. This CDR3 has 14 residues. Trimming removed 3 bases from V and 3 bases from J, with 8 bases in between. CDR3 DNA sequence: TGTGCCAGCAGCTTTGGGGGAGCTAATGAAAAACTGTTTTTT. The encoded protein is CASSFGGANEKLFF.

V is TRBV3-1 and J is TRBJ2-3, with 12 positions matching TRBD2. This CDR3 is 17 amino acids long. The J segment lost 0 bases and the V segment lost 4 bases, leaving 5 bases of the junction unmatched. CDR1 LGHDT and CDR2 YNNKEL come from the germline V gene (reference sequence). CDR3 in DNA: TGTGCCAGCAGCCGCCGACTAGCGGGGGTTAGCACAGATACGCAGTATTTT. It encodes CASSRRLAGVSTDTQYF.

The chain joins TRBV2 to TRBJ2-4, with D uncertain. The germline V gene encodes CDR1 SNHLY and CDR2 FYNNEI. The CDR3 consists of 11 residues. V dropped 8 bases and J dropped 13 bases, with 15 bases sitting between them. The CDR3 DNA reads TGTGCCAGCCAGACCTACAATGAGCAGTACTTC. This gives the protein CASQTYNEQYF.

This clonotype has only one observation. The chain couples TRBV12-3 or TRBV12-4 to TRBJ1-1; D is uncertain. There are 14 residues in the CDR3. V was shortened by 7 bases and J by 0 bases, with 12 bases between the two germline ends. The CDR3 nucleotides are TGTGCCAGCAACCAGGTAGAGCTGAACACTGAAGCTTTCTTT. Translated, it gives CASNQVELNTEAFF.

This clonotype was observed a handful of times. A read error is possible here, since a much larger clone lies one base away. The V gene is TRBV28, the J gene TRBJ2-4; 7 bases agree with TRBD1. The J call could be wrong; TRBJ2-7 is a better fit for the DNA end. CDR3 length: 13 amino acids. Per germline, CDR1 MDHEN and CDR2 SYDVKM. The CDR3 region has the DNA TGTGCCAGCAGTGGGACAGTGGCCTACGAGCAGTACTTC. It encodes CASSGTVAYEQYF.

This clonotype has a count of ten or more. J is TRBJ2-7 and V is TRBV7-2; 9 bases match TRBD2. The CDR3 totals 14 residues. Trimming removed 4 bases from V and 5 bases from J; junction bases left unmatched: 6. Germline CDR1 reads SGHTA; CDR2 reads FQGNSA. This CDR3 is CASSSSGDSNEQYF. The CDR3 DNA reads TGTGCCAGCAGCTCTAGCGGGGATAGTAACGAGCAGTACTTC.

This clonotype came up many times. The chain recombines TRBV5-6 with TRBJ2-7, with a weak D call TRBD1 (6 bases). CDR3 size: 15 residues. Deletions cut 5 bases from V and 0 bases from J, with 15 bases between. The germline gives CDR1 SGHDT, CDR2 YYEEEE. The CDR3 here is CASSSGQHPSYEQYF. The CDR3 bases are TGTGCCAGCAGTTCCGGACAGCATCCCTCCTACGAGCAGTACTTC. Based on the CDR3 plus reference TRBV5-6 and TRBJ2-7, the full variable domain is DAGVTQSPTHLIKTRGQQVTLRCSPKSGHDTVSWYQQALGQGPQFIFQYYEEEERQRGNFPDRFSGHQFPNYSSELNVNALLLGDSALYLCASSSGQHPSYEQYFGPGTRLTVT.

This clonotype was found a few times. This could be a read error, since a much larger clone is one nucleotide away. The V and J genes are TRBV6-6 and TRBJ2-6, with TRBD1 matching over 7 bases. This CDR3 spans 17 amino acids. Per germline, CDR1 MNHNY and CDR2 SVGAGI (reference sequence). CDR3 protein: CATTVPGQFSGANVPTF. CDR3 sequence (DNA): TGTGCCACTACAGTCCCGGGACAGTTCTCTGGGGCCAACGTCCCGACTTTC.

This clonotype was observed at least ten times. The chain has TRBV5-1 and TRBJ1-2; TRBD1 is a possible D gene (5 bases). V dropped 0 bases and J dropped 6 bases, with 15 bases sitting between them. The CDR3 length is 15 residues. Germline V gives CDR1 SGHRS, CDR2 YFSETQ. The CDR3 loop reads CASSLGGETYDGYTF. CDR3 nucleotides: TGCGCCAGCAGCTTGGGGGGGGAAACCTATGATGGCTACACCTTC.

This chain joins TRBV5-6 and TRBJ2-2; no firm D call. This CDR3 has 13 amino acids. The V and J ends lost 6 bases and 6 bases respectively, with 12 bases between them. The germline CDR1 and CDR2 sequences are SGHDT and YYEEEE. The CDR3 sequence: CASTISGPGELFF. The CDR3 DNA follows: TGTGCCAGCACCATCTCCGGACCCGGGGAGCTGTTTTTT.

The rearrangement uses TRBV4-2 and TRBJ2-7, with 8 bases fitting TRBD2. Looked up from germline, CDR1 is LGHNA and CDR2 is YNFKEQ. Germline trimming cut 0 bases from V and 5 bases from J; bases unmatched to any gene: 12. This CDR3 is built from 17 residues. This CDR3 reads CASSQDPRGGTNDEQYF. CDR3 sequence (DNA): TGTGCCAGCAGCCAAGATCCACGGGGGGGCACGAACGACGAGCAGTACTTC.

Here the CDR3 reads CASSFRVLTSTDTQYF. The DNA of the CDR3 is TGTGCCAGCAGCTTCAGAGTATTAACTAGCACAGATACGCAGTATTTT. V is TRBV7-2 and J is TRBJ2-3; D gene unclear. V lost 3 bases and J lost 0, with 13 bases in between. CDR3 size: 16 residues. Germline V gene data show CDR1 as SGHTA and CDR2 as FQGNSA.

With respect to this clonotype: A much larger clone is a single base away; this may be a read error. V is TRBV7-2 and J is TRBJ2-6; 8 bases map to TRBD2. This CDR3 is 18 amino acids long. Looked up from germline, CDR1 is SGHTA and CDR2 is FQGNSA. The CDR3 nucleotides read TGTGCCAGCAGCTCAGTCAGCGGGGGTGTGTCTGGGGCCAACATCCTGACTTTC. It specifies CASSSVSGGVSGANILTF.

This chain joins TRBV28 and TRBJ1-5; D gene ambiguous. CDR3 length: 14 residues. Germline assignment: CDR1 MDHEN and CDR2 SYDVKM. With 6 bases removed from V and 3 bases from J, the gap between germline ends came to 12 bases. The CDR3: CASRSRSVNQPQHF. Written as DNA, the CDR3 is TGTGCCAGCAGGAGCAGGTCCGTCAATCAGCCCCAGCATTTT.